The clone carrying this T cell receptor beta chain came up many times. Its antigen remains unknown. The study, taken as a whole, reports: The larger cohort examined one V-J beta rearrangement, not whole repertoires. In terms of TCR gene usage, tumor memory CD4+ T cells clustered together with blood and lymph node memory CD4+ cells, as well as with lymph node naive CD4+ cells. Greatest tumor Treg TCR overlap was with tumor naive CD4+ cells.

The sorted Tregs were CD4+CD25+CD127-/low cells. Semi-nested PCR with Nested Universal Primer A followed constant-region reverse priming of full-length variable regions. Each CDR3 protein gets one entry after TCRdb re-called the 5' RACE reads with MiXCR. The table records roughly 45,000 distinct CDR3 sequences, approximately 22% of them present only once. The receptor was derived from a female donor with breast cancer. Sequencing was carried out using Tregs sorted from blood.

The CDR3 DNA reads as TGTGCCAGCTCACCAGGGACAGGGGCTTGGCAGCCCCAGCATTTT. Its protein is CASSPGTGAWQPQHF. V is TRBV18 and J is TRBJ1-5, with 10 bases identical to TRBD1. The germline V gene encodes CDR1 KGHSH and CDR2 LQKENI. CDR3 length: 15 residues. After removal of 2 bases from V and 7 bases from J, the junction contained 5 bases not matched to a gene.